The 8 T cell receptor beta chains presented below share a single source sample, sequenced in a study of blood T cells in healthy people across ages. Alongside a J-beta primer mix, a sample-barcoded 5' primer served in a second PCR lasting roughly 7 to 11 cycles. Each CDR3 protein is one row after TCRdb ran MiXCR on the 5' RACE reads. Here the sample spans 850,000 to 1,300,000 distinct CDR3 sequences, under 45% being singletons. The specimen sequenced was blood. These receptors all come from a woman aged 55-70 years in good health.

CDR3: CASSPVTGTPYGYTF. CDR3 nucleotides: TGTGCCAGCAGTCCGGTGACAGGGACTCCTTATGGCTACACCTTC. The chain couples TRBV2 to TRBJ1-2; 7 positions match TRBD1. CDR1 and CDR2 from the germline V gene are SNHLY and FYNNEI. J gave up 5 bases and V 5 bases, and 11 bases lay outside the gene matches. The CDR3 length is 15 residues.

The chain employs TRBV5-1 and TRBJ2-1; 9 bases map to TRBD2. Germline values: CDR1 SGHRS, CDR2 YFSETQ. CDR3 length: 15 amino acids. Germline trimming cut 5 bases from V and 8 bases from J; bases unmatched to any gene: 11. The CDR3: CASSWASGIFYEQFF. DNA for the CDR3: TGCGCCAGCAGTTGGGCTAGCGGGATTTTTTATGAGCAGTTCTTC.

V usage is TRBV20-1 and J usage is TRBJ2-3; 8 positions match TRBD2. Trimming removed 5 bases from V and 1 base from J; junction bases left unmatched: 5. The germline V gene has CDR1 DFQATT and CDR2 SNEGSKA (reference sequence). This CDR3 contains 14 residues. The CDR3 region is CSALKAGGTDTQYF. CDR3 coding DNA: TGCAGTGCTCTTAAAGCGGGAGGCACAGATACGCAGTATTTT.

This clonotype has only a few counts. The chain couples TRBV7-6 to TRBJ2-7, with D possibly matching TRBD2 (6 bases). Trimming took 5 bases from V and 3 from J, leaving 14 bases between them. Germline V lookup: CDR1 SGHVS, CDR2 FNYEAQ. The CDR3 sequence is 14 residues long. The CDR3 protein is CASSKGRDHYEQYF. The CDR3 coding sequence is TGTGCCAGCAGCAAAGGGCGGGACCACTACGAGCAGTACTTC.

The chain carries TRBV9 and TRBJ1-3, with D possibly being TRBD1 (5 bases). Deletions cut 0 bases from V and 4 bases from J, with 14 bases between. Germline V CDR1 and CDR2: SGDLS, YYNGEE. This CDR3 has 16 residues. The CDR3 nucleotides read TGTGCCAGCAGCGTAGCTGCGGGACCCCCCGGAAACACCATATATTTT. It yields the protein CASSVAAGPPGNTIYF.

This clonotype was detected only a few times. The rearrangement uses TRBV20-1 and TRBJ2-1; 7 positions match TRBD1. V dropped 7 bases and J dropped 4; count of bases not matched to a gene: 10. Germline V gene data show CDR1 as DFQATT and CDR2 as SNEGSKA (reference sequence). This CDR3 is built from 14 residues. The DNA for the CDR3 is TGCAGTGTCGAAAACCGGGACAGTTACAATGAGCAGTTCTTC. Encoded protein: CSVENRDSYNEQFF.

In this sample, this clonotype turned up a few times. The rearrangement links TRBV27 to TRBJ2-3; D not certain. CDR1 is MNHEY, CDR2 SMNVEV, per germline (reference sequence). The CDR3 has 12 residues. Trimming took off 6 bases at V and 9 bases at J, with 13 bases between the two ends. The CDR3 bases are TGTGCCAGCAGCCAGAGTTCGAGCACGCAGTATTTT. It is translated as CASSQSSSTQYF.

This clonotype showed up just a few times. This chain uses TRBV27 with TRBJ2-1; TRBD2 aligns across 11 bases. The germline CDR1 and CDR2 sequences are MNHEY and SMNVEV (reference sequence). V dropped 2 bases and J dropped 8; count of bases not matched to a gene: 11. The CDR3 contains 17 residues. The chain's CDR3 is CASSLRRVAGGPDEQFF. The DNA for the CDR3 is TGTGCCAGCAGTTTACGTCGGGTAGCGGGAGGGCCTGATGAGCAGTTCTTC.